These 3 T cell receptor beta chains share one sample of origin, sequenced in a study of T cells in localized non-small cell lung cancer. Only in-frame clones appear in the TCRdb table, and some are missing; sequencing was by immunoSEQ multiplex PCR. The data contain about 930 clones, roughly 24% of them singletons. The material sequenced was normal lung tissue next to the tumor, taken before any cancer treatment. The origin of the receptors is a woman aged 35-75 years with stage III lung adenocarcinoma.

This clone was counted only a few times. The V call is TRBV18, the J call TRBJ1-1; a possible D gene is TRBD1 (6 bases). Germline CDR1 reads KGHSH; CDR2 reads LQKENI. The CDR3 totals 16 residues. V lost 2 bases and J lost 2, with 15 bases in between. CDR3 bases: TGTGCCAGCTCACCAGGAGGGACACTTGTAAACACTGAAGCTTTCTTT. It specifies CASSPGGTLVNTEAFF.

The chain uses TRBV9 and TRBJ1-1, with a weak D call TRBD1 (6 bases). This CDR3 has 14 residues. The V end lost 7 bases, the J end lost 3 bases, and 16 bases lay between the germline ends. Germline V gene data show CDR1 as SGDLS and CDR2 as YYNGEE. The CDR3 is CASLLDRGYTEAFF. The DNA for the CDR3 is TGTGCCAGCTTACTGGACAGAGGGTACACTGAAGCTTTCTTT.

The chain employs TRBV18 and TRBJ1-4, with 7 bases fitting TRBD1. The germline gives CDR1 KGHSH, CDR2 LQKENI. The CDR3 covers 15 residues. V lost 4 bases and J lost 7; bases outside the gene matches: 9. This CDR3 is CASSLRDSLPEKLFF. Written as DNA, the CDR3 is TGTGCCAGCTCACTCCGGGACAGCCTACCTGAAAAACTGTTTTTT. The complete variable domain, with remaining parts taken from reference TRBV18 and TRBJ1-4, reads NAGVMQNPRHLVRRRGQEARLRCSPMKGHSHVYWYRQLPEEGLKFMVYLQKENIIDESGMPKERFSAEFPKEGPSILRIQQVVRGDSAAYFCASSLRDSLPEKLFFGSGTQLSVL.